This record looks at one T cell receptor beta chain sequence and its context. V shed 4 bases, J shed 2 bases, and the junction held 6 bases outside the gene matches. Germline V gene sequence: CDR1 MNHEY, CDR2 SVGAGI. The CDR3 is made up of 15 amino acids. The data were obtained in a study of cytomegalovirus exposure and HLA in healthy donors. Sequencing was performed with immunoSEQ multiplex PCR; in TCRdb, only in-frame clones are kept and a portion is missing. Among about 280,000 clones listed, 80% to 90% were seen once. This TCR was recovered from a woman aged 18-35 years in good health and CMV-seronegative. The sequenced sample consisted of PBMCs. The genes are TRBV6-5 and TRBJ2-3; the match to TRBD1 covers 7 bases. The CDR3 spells CASSLLGTATDTQYF. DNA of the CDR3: TGTGCCAGCAGTTTACTTGGGACAGCCACAGATACGCAGTATTTT.